This passage covers 32 T cell receptor beta chains from one sample sequenced in a study of low-dose radiotherapy and immunotherapy resistance in tumors (dated by TCRdb to between 2021 and 2024). Data came from an Illumina HiSeq 2500. To make first-strand cDNA, Superscript III was used along with a set of TRAV- and TRBV-specific primers so that both the TCRalpha and TCRbeta chains were covered. TCRs were amplified with Phusion for 20 PCR cycles, with a constant-region primer paired with the adapter attached to the V primers. TCRdb reanalyzed the raw reads on its own, using fastp at Q25 for trimming and MiXCR for clone calling, and kept in-frame beta chains. Under each unique CDR3 protein, matching rows form one entry showing the most common genes and DNA. The sample yields over 55,000 distinct CDR3 sequences; 30% to 40% were counted once. Around 10% of the sample lies in the top ten. Interpreted using the paper, the time point label stands for: before trial treatment.

Here the sequenced sample was PBMCs, taken before treatment. These receptors all stem from a female donor with ovarian cancer.

The table lists this clonotype with many counts. This chain links TRBV11-3 with TRBJ2-1; a weak D match, TRBD1 (6 bases). V shed 3 bases and J shed 3 bases, with 15 bases lying between them. Germline-derived CDR1 and CDR2 are SGHNT and YENEEA. The CDR3 is made up of 16 amino acids. CDR3 in amino acids: CASSFSSGALYNEQFF. In DNA form, the CDR3 reads TGTGCCAGCAGCTTTTCGTCAGGGGCCCTCTACAATGAGCAGTTCTTC.

This clonotype has only one observation. The rearrangement uses TRBV7-3 and TRBJ2-3, with a weak D call TRBD2 (5 bases). The germline V gene has CDR1 SGHTA and CDR2 FQGTGA. Trimming cost V 5 bases and J 1 base, with 16 bases left between them. The CDR3 is 16 residues long. CDR3 nucleotide sequence: TGTGCCAGCAGCCCCCCCCTAGGAGGCCGCACAGATACGCAGTATTTT. Protein sequence: CASSPPLGGRTDTQYF.

The chain uses TRBV6-2 or TRBV6-3 and TRBJ1-5, with unresolved D. Trimming pared 6 bases from V and 3 bases from J, leaving 12 bases between. The CDR3 has 14 residues. The V gene's germline CDR1 is MNHEY and CDR2 SVGEGT. The CDR3 reads CASSARLSNQPQHF. The CDR3 nucleotides are TGTGCCAGCAGCGCCCGCCTGTCCAATCAGCCCCAGCATTTT.

V gene TRBV5-1 combines with J gene TRBJ2-1; no definite D call. V was cut by 0 bases and J by 12 bases, with 16 bases left in between. CDR1 is SGHRS and CDR2 is YFSETQ in the germline V gene. This CDR3 is built from 14 residues. CDR3 sequence (DNA): TGCGCCAGCAGCTTGGCGCTAGAGATACAATTGCAGTTCTTC. Translation gives CASSLALEIQLQFF.

This chain uses TRBV28 with TRBJ1-4, with D unresolved. From germline, CDR1 is MDHEN and CDR2 SYDVKM. V was cut by 3 bases and J by 11 bases, with 16 bases left in between. This CDR3 has 14 residues. CDR3 coding DNA: TGTGCCAGCAGTTTGACATACCTCGCCGTCAAACTGTTTTTT. The encoded protein is CASSLTYLAVKLFF.

As regards this clonotype: A far larger clone is off by one base, so a read error is likely. The V call is TRBV10-3, the J call TRBJ2-7; a weak D match, TRBD1 (5 bases). Germline CDR1 and CDR2: ENHRY and SYGVKD. V shed 2 bases and J shed 7 bases, with 15 bases lying between them. The CDR3 covers 14 residues. In DNA form, the CDR3 reads TGTGCCATCAGTGAGGTGGAAAGGGGCCTTGAGCAGTACTTC. It specifies CAISEVERGLEQYF.

This clonotype was seen only a few times. The V and J genes are TRBV6-1 and TRBJ2-1; D uncertain. From germline, CDR1 is MNHNS and CDR2 SASEGT. CDR3 size: 15 residues. The V end lost 2 bases, the J end lost 0 bases, and 8 bases lay between the germline ends. CDR3 coding DNA: TGTGCCAGCAGTGAAATGGGTAGCTCCTACAATGAGCAGTTCTTC. Translating it yields CASSEMGSSYNEQFF.

This clonotype was found a few times. V is TRBV2 and J is TRBJ2-7, with TRBD1 as a possible D gene (5 bases). CDR3 length equals 14 residues. With 8 bases removed from V and 0 bases from J, the gap between germline ends came to 14 bases. Germline V CDR1 and CDR2: SNHLY, FYNNEI. The CDR3 region is CASLGQASSYEQYF. For the CDR3, the DNA is TGTGCCAGCCTGGGGCAGGCGAGCTCCTACGAGCAGTACTTC. The variable domain in full, with the rest retrieved from reference TRBV2 and TRBJ2-7, is EPEVTQTPSHQVTQMGQEVILRCVPISNHLYFYWYRQILGQKVEFLVSFYNNEISEKSEIFDDQFSVERPDGSNFTLKIRSTKLEDSAMYFCASLGQASSYEQYFGPGTRLTVT.

This clonotype was recorded at least ten times. The chain joins TRBV11-3 to TRBJ2-2; D is ambiguous. Germline lookup yields CDR1 SGHNT and CDR2 YENEEA. Trimming took 5 bases from V and 1 from J, leaving 11 bases between them. The CDR3 sequence is 15 residues long. The CDR3 sequence is CASSQVPMNTGELFF. The CDR3 nucleotides read TGTGCCAGCAGCCAAGTTCCGATGAACACCGGGGAGCTGTTTTTT.

Comment on this clonotype: Since a far larger clone is one base different, this is likely a read error. The chain joins TRBV21-1 to TRBJ2-5; TRBD2 is taken as the D call from the table, unchecked against the DNA. TRBV21-1 is tagged as a pseudogene. CDR3 length: 16 residues. The CDR3 nucleotides are TGTGCCAGCAGCTTCAGGTGGACTAGCGGGTACCATGAGCAGTACTTC. Translating gives CASSFRWTSGYHEQYF.

Many counts were recorded for this clonotype. J is TRBJ1-6 and V is TRBV7-8; D gene ambiguous. Trimming stripped 2 bases from V and 5 bases from J, with 7 bases between. CDR1 is SGHVS, CDR2 FQNEAQ, per germline. The length of the CDR3 is 14 residues. CDR3 in amino acids: CASSLTQNNSPLHF. CDR3 DNA: TGTGCCAGCAGCTTAACACAGAATAATTCACCCCTCCACTTT.

This clonotype showed up just once. This chain links TRBV2 with TRBJ2-5; 8 nucleotides align to TRBD2. The ends lost 7 bases at V and 7 bases at J; junction bases unmatched: 5. The CDR3 totals 12 residues. Germline-derived CDR1 and CDR2 are SNHLY and FYNNEI. The chain's CDR3 is CASTGGRATQYF. CDR3 DNA sequence: TGTGCCAGCACGGGGGGGCGGGCGACCCAGTACTTC.

V and J are TRBV7-3 and TRBJ1-1; D call uncertain. CDR1 and CDR2 from the germline V gene are SGHTA and FQGTGA. The CDR3 loop spans 13 amino acids. V gave up 2 bases and J gave up 8 bases, with 12 bases separating them. In DNA form, the CDR3 reads TGTGCCAGCAGCTTACTTGTAGGGAGAGAAGCTTTCTTT. Translating gives CASSLLVGREAFF.

This chain's CDR3 is CASSVAASGTQETQYF. The CDR3 DNA is TGTGCCAGCAGCGTAGCGGCTAGCGGGACCCAAGAGACCCAGTACTTC. J is TRBJ2-5 and V is TRBV9, with 9 bases matching TRBD2. The germline gives CDR1 SGDLS, CDR2 YYNGEE. J gave up 1 base and V 0 bases, and 4 bases lay outside the gene matches. The CDR3 length is 16 residues.

This clonotype was detected a few times. This sequence joins TRBV14 and TRBJ1-1; no firm D call. The length of the CDR3 is 15 residues. Per the germline V gene, CDR1 is SGHDN and CDR2 is FVKESK. V was clipped by 1 base and J by 0 bases, with 9 bases between them. This chain's CDR3 is CASSQGGGLNTEAFF. CDR3 bases: TGTGCCAGCAGCCAAGGTGGAGGGTTGAACACTGAAGCTTTCTTT.

Ten or more counts support this clonotype. The chain joins TRBV21-1 to TRBJ1-2. TRBV21-1 is recorded as a pseudogene. The CDR3 runs to 12 residues. This chain's CDR3 is CASSKEHYGYTF. The CDR3 bases are TGTGCCAGCAGCAAAGAGCACTATGGCTACACCTTC.

The chain carries TRBV12-3 or TRBV12-4 and TRBJ1-6; possibly TRBD1 for D (5 bases). With 5 bases removed from V and 13 bases from J, the gap between germline ends came to 18 bases. This CDR3 contains 14 residues. The CDR3 nucleotides are TGTGCCAGCAGTCCACAGGTTGGGCCCGTGCCCCTCCACTTT. It translates to CASSPQVGPVPLHF.

There are many counts of this clonotype. The chain is built from TRBV10-1 and TRBJ2-1, with 12 bases fitting TRBD2. Losses at the gene ends were 2 bases for V and 7 bases for J; bases not matched to a gene: 3. Germline CDR1 and CDR2: WNHNN and SYGVQD (reference sequence). The CDR3 covers 15 residues. CDR3 in amino acids: CASSELAGGGNEQFF. DNA of the CDR3: TGCGCCAGCAGTGAGCTAGCGGGAGGGGGTAATGAGCAGTTCTTC.

This clonotype was recorded at least ten times. Here the CDR3 DNA reads TGCGCCAGCAGCTTGGGGGCAGACACAGATACGCAGTATTTT. This encodes CASSLGADTDTQYF. The chain links TRBV5-1 to TRBJ2-3; unclear D gene. V shed 0 bases and J shed 2 bases, with 7 bases lying between them. CDR3 length: 14 residues. Germline V gives CDR1 SGHRS, CDR2 YFSETQ.

The genes are TRBV7-2 and TRBJ1-2; TRBD1 aligns across 12 bases. This CDR3 region has 17 residues. Germline loops: CDR1 SGHTA, CDR2 FQGNSA. Trimming took 6 bases from V and 3 from J; bases not matched to a gene: 11. CDR3 loop: CASSSGTGGVVDYGYTF. CDR3 bases: TGTGCCAGCAGTTCCGGGACAGGGGGCGTTGTAGACTATGGCTACACCTTC.

Ten or more counts support this clonotype. The chain carries TRBV3-1 and TRBJ2-2; TRBD2 agrees at 7 bases. Unmatched junction bases numbered 7, after V lost 4 bases and J lost 2 bases. The germline gives CDR1 LGHDT, CDR2 YNNKEL (reference sequence). CDR3 length: 16 amino acids. CDR3 residues: CASSRRGGSNTGELFF. CDR3 sequence (DNA): TGTGCCAGCAGCCGCCGGGGCGGGAGTAACACCGGGGAGCTGTTTTTT.

There are many counts of this clonotype. The chain joins TRBV9 to TRBJ2-3, with D tentatively TRBD2 (6 bases). Germline values: CDR1 SGDLS, CDR2 YYNGEE. The CDR3 has 16 amino acids. The V end lost 3 bases, the J end lost 6 bases, and 20 bases lay between the germline ends. Here the CDR3 reads CASSDPRSSEPDTQYF. CDR3 bases: TGTGCCAGCAGCGACCCCCGGTCTAGCGAACCTGATACGCAGTATTTT.

V is TRBV29-1 and J is TRBJ1-5, with 7 bases that match TRBD1. The CDR3 loop spans 13 amino acids. V was pared by 4 bases and J by 3 bases, with 3 bases of the junction left unmatched. CDR1 is SQVTM, CDR2 ANQGSEA, per germline. The CDR3 sequence is CSVAEGANQPQHF. The CDR3 coding sequence is TGCAGCGTTGCAGAGGGGGCCAATCAGCCCCAGCATTTT.

This clonotype was detected many times. The chain uses TRBV4-1 and TRBJ1-1; D possibly corresponds to TRBD1 (5 bases). Trimming took 1 base from V and 5 from J, leaving 11 bases between them. CDR1 MGHRA and CDR2 YSYEKL come from the germline V gene. There are 14 residues in the CDR3. In nucleotides, the CDR3 is TGCGCCAGCAGCCAAGGTTGGTCAGGGACTGAAGCTTTCTTT. Residues: CASSQGWSGTEAFF.

This clonotype occurred many times. V gene TRBV12-3 or TRBV12-4 combines with J gene TRBJ2-2, with TRBD1 as a possible D gene (7 bases). There are 12 residues in the CDR3. V lost 8 bases, J lost 6 bases, and 10 bases lay in between. CDR3 loop: CASLRGAGELFF. The CDR3 nucleotides are TGTGCCAGCCTCAGGGGGGCCGGGGAGCTGTTTTTT.

Ten or more counts support this clonotype. The CDR3 is CASSAGSGSRRDQPQHF. The CDR3 DNA reads TGTGCCAGCAGTGCCGGTTCAGGGTCTCGTCGTGATCAGCCCCAGCATTTT. The chain recombines TRBV6-1 with TRBJ1-5; possible D gene TRBD1, 5 bases. The CDR3 runs to 17 residues. In germline, CDR1 is MNHNS, CDR2 SASEGT. Trimming pared 4 bases from V and 5 bases from J, leaving 21 bases between.

Points on this clonotype: A single base is all that separates this from a far larger clone, so a read error is likely. This chain uses TRBV5-8 with TRBJ2-7; D might be TRBD1 (6 bases). Trimming cost V 5 bases and J 5 bases, with 14 bases left between them. CDR1 and CDR2 (germline): SGHTS, YDEGEE. This CDR3 region has 13 residues. The CDR3 loop reads CASSKTGPHEQYF. The CDR3 region has the DNA TGTGCCAGCAGTAAGACAGGACCCCACGAGCAGTACTTC.

This clonotype was seen ten or more times. This chain connects TRBV19 to TRBJ2-2, with D possibly matching TRBD2 (5 bases). The V end lost 7 bases, the J end lost 1 base, and 16 bases lay between the germline ends. This CDR3 has 16 residues. CDR1 is LNHDA, CDR2 SQIVND, per germline (reference sequence). CDR3 amino acids: CASTRLGAGNTGELFF. DNA of the CDR3: TGTGCCAGTACCCGTCTGGGAGCAGGGAACACCGGGGAGCTGTTTTTT.

A word on this clonotype: A read error likely explains this, since a far larger clone differs by one base. The CDR3 here is CAGRAGGEQYF. The CDR3 DNA reads TGTGCCGGCAGAGCCGGGGGCGAGCAGTACTTC. The chain links TRBV26 to TRBJ2-7; the D segment call TRBD1 is taken from the table without a DNA check. TRBV26 represents a pseudogene. CDR3 length: 11 amino acids.

There are many counts of this clonotype. V and J are TRBV5-5 and TRBJ1-6; TRBD1 matches at 8 bases. The CDR3 covers 15 residues. CDR1 is SGHKS, CDR2 YYEKEE, per germline (reference sequence). After removal of 2 bases from V and 7 bases from J, the junction contained 5 bases not matched to a gene. CDR3 residues: CASSFRQGSNSPLHF. As DNA, the CDR3 is TGTGCCAGCAGCTTCAGACAGGGGTCAAATTCACCCCTCCACTTT. Variable domain in full (rest from reference TRBV5-5 and TRBJ1-6): DAGVTQSPTHLIKTRGQQVTLRCSPISGHKSVSWYQQVLGQGPQFIFQYYEKEERGRGNFPDRFSARQFPNYSSELNVNALLLGDSALYLCASSFRQGSNSPLHFGNGTRLTVT.

The chain has TRBV12-3 or TRBV12-4 and TRBJ1-1; no clear D gene. The CDR3 contains 13 residues. Trimming pared 3 bases from V and 4 bases from J, leaving 9 bases between. In nucleotides, the CDR3 is TGTGCCAGCAGTTTTTCTGGGAGCACTGAAGCTTTCTTT. This codes for CASSFSGSTEAFF.

This clonotype has a count of ten or more. The rearrangement links TRBV10-2 to TRBJ2-7; 7 bases align to TRBD2. Germline V gene sequence: CDR1 WSHSY, CDR2 SAAADI. Trimming at V came to 2 bases and at J to 1 base, leaving 5 bases not matched to a gene. There are 15 residues in the CDR3. CDR3: CASSEPGTKSYEQYF. The CDR3 nucleotides read TGCGCCAGCAGTGAGCCCGGGACTAAATCCTACGAGCAGTACTTC.